This T cell receptor (beta chain) derives from a study of early T cells in non-severe SARS-CoV-2 infection. Across the whole study: Unsorted whole blood bulk RNA was sequenced, with unpaired chains.

This CDR3 comprises 15 residues. V trimming: 7 bases; J trimming: 5 bases; junction bases outside the gene matches: 9. Molecules of cDNA were individually given unique molecular identifiers that were attached to them. TCRdb processed the 5' RACE reads anew with MiXCR; each CDR3 protein has one entry. This repertoire shows 98,000 or so distinct CDR3 sequences, more than 9.5% found once; its top ten account for around 5.4%. This clonotype occurred many times. The TCR was taken from an adult who was a healthcare worker with PCR-confirmed SARS-CoV-2 infection or an uninfected control (not recorded which). The V gene is TRBV12-3 or TRBV12-4, the J gene TRBJ2-5; TRBD2 matches at 11 bases. The sequencing input was whole blood. CDR3: CASNLSGGAAETQYF. In nucleotides, the CDR3 is TGTGCCAGCAACCTTAGCGGGGGGGCGGCGGAGACCCAGTACTTC.